What follows describes a single T cell receptor (beta chain). This entry comes from a study of blood T cell repertoires in COVID-19. Looking at the study overall: PBMCs, B-cell-depleted T cells, or T cells were the source of the cDNA or gDNA that made up the material.

From germline, CDR1 is SNHLY and CDR2 FYNNEI. V shed 4 bases and J 3 bases; nucleotides not matched to a gene: 8. CDR3 length: 16 amino acids. Data came from immunoSEQ multiplex PCR; TCRdb stores just in-frame clones and leaves some out. The profile shows some 360,000 clones, about 90% of them singletons. This clonotype was sampled from a woman younger than 45 who had been exposed to COVID-19. The genes are TRBV2 and TRBJ2-7; TRBD2 matches 11 bases. Source material: PBMCs or T cells enriched from blood (not recorded which). CDR3 in amino acids: CASSAVRTSGSYEQYF. The CDR3 DNA reads TGTGCCAGCAGTGCTGTACGTACTAGCGGGAGCTACGAGCAGTACTTC.